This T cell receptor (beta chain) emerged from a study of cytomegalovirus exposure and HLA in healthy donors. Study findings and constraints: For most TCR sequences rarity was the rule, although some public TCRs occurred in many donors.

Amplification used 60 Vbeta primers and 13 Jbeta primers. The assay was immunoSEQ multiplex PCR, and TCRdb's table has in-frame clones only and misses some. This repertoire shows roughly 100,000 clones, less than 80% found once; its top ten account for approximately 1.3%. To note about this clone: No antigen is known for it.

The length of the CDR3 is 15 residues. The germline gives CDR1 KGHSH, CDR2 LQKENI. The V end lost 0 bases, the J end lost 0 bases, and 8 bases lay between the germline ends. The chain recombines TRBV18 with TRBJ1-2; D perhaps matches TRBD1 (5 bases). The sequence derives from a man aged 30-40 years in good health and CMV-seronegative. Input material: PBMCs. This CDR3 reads CASSPPSDTNYGYTF. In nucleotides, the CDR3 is TGTGCCAGCTCACCACCGTCGGACACTAACTATGGCTACACCTTC.